This T cell receptor (beta chain) comes out of a study of shared clonotypes between healthy human individuals. The authors' processing: For the immunoSEQ data, sequences were junction-only without quality scores, so filtering differed. The assay was immunoSEQ multiplex PCR, and TCRdb's table has in-frame clones only and misses some. The DNA gave D and trimming, while V, J and clone size come from that table. The repertoire holds around 2,000,000 clones, with roughly 91% as singletons. Naivety among CD8 cells was defined by CD45RO negativity and positive CCR7 selection, thereby excluding terminally differentiated effector memory CD45RA+ cells. Participating donors were healthy, HIV-negative adults free of recent acute infections or vaccinations. Germline CDR1 is LNHDA and CDR2 is SQIVND (reference sequence). After removal of 1 base from V and 5 bases from J, the junction contained 11 bases not matched to a gene. This CDR3 comprises 16 residues.

Sequencing used naive CD8+ T cells from PBMCs. The receptor comes from a man aged 18-30 years in good health. Some clones in this sample may be carry-over from other donors' samples. The V call is TRBV19, the J call TRBJ2-7; 7 bases agree with TRBD2. CDR3 protein: CASSIGTSRYWDEQYF. In DNA, the CDR3 is TGTGCCAGTAGTATAGGGACTAGTCGGTATTGGGACGAGCAGTACTTC.